This entry lists 2 T cell receptor beta chains sequenced from one sample in a study of blood T cell repertoires in COVID-19. Profiling relied on immunoSEQ multiplex PCR, and the TCRdb table lists in-frame clones only, not all of them. The sample consists of 90,000 to 100,000 clones, roughly 84% of them appearing once. Sequences were obtained from peripheral blood. Source of these receptors: a man in his sixties or seventies with active or convalescent COVID-19.

The J gene is TRBJ1-1, the V gene TRBV24-1; the match to TRBD1 covers 8 bases. The CDR3 is made up of 15 amino acids. With V trimmed by 4 bases and J by 11 bases, 14 bases remained unmatched. Germline V lookup: CDR1 KGHDR, CDR2 SFDVKD. In DNA, the CDR3 is TGTGCCACCAGTGACCCCAGGGGCTCAGGGGGCAGGGCTTTCTTT. It specifies CATSDPRGSGGRAFF.

The chain is built from TRBV4-1 and TRBJ2-7; 10 bases are shared with TRBD2. V was pared by 0 bases and J by 1 base, with 9 bases of the junction left unmatched. CDR3 length: 18 amino acids. CDR1 and CDR2 from the germline V gene are MGHRA and YSYEKL. Here the CDR3 DNA reads TGCGCCAGCAGCCAAGATATGGGCCTAGCGGGGGTATCCTACGAGCAGTACTTC. Its translation is CASSQDMGLAGVSYEQYF.